A selection of T cell receptor beta chains follows, all from one sample in a study of identical twins. TCRdb passed the 5' RACE reads through MiXCR, listing each CDR3 protein once. The data show approximately 620,000 distinct CDR3 sequences, with about 9.4% seen just once and approximately 0.89% held by the top ten. Another study also made use of these data, one on yellow fever vaccine responses in identical twins.

The sample comprised PBMCs. Receptors originate from a woman aged 18-35 years in good health. CDR3s include the opening cysteine and the closing phenylalanine or tryptophan. D genes are given only for firm matches. The size field is filled for only some rows; it gives once, few, many or a size class.

TRBJ2-1	-	TRBV27	-	TGTGCCAGCAGAAACCCGGGGCCGAGCTCCTACAATGAGCAGTTCTTC	CASRNPGPSSYNEQFF
TRBJ2-1	-	TRBV20-1	few	TGCAGTGCTGCAGCAGACAAAAGCTCCTACAATGAGCAGTTCTTC	CSAAADKSSYNEQFF
TRBJ1-2	-	TRBV6-5	-	TGTGCCAGCAGTTACTCGAGTAGGGTTGGCTACACCTTC	CASSYSSRVGYTF
TRBJ2-2	-	TRBV29-1	many	TGCAGCGTTGAAAGGGACACCGGGGAGCTGTTTTTT	CSVERDTGELFF
TRBJ1-1	-	TRBV12-5	-	TGTGCTAGTGGTTTTGGACAGACGAACACTGAAGCTTTCTTT	CASGFGQTNTEAFF
TRBJ2-3	-	TRBV4-3	many	TGCGCCAGCAGCCAACCCAGGGGAGGGGATACGCAGTATTTT	CASSQPRGGDTQYF
TRBJ2-1	TRBD1	TRBV25-1	-	TGTGCCAGCAGTCCCCGGGACAGTATTAACAATGAGCAGTTCTTC	CASSPRDSINNEQFF
TRBJ1-5	-	TRBV27	-	TGTGCCAGCAGTATCCCGACAGGACGGAGCAATCAGCCCCAGCATTTT	CASSIPTGRSNQPQHF
TRBJ2-7	-	TRBV29-1	many	TGCAGCGTTGGTCCGCAGGGAGGCAAGTACGAGCAGTACTTC	CSVGPQGGKYEQYF
TRBJ2-2	TRBD1	TRBV5-1	few	TGCGCCAGCAGCCCAGGACAGGGGTCGGGCACCGGGGAGCTGTTTTTT	CASSPGQGSGTGELFF
TRBJ2-7	-	TRBV19	few	TGTGCCAGTAGCCGGACAGCAGCCTACGAGCAGTACTTC	CASSRTAAYEQYF
TRBJ2-7	TRBD2	TRBV4-2	-	TGTGCCAGCAGCCGGGGGACTAGCGGGGGCAGTCCCTACGAGCAGTACTTC	CASSRGTSGGSPYEQYF
TRBJ2-7	TRBD1	TRBV16	many	TGTGCCAGCAGCCAATTAAGGGACAGCACCTACGAGCAGTACTTC	CASSQLRDSTYEQYF
TRBJ1-3	-	TRBV14	few	TGTGCCAGCAGCCACCTGGGAGTCGCTGGAAACACCATATATTTT	CASSHLGVAGNTIYF
TRBJ2-3	-	TRBV12-3/TRBV12-4	-	TGTACCAGCAGTCTCAGATCCATGGCGGGTGCTGGCACAGATACGCAGTATTTT	CTSSLRSMAGAGTDTQYF
TRBJ2-7	-	TRBV20-1	-	TGCAGTGCTAGTAGTCCCCCGTCCTACGAGCAGTACTTC	CSASSPPSYEQYF
TRBJ2-1	-	TRBV7-8	many	TGTGCCAGCAGCTTGATTAGCCTGAGCTCCTACAATGAGCAGTTCTTC	CASSLISLSSYNEQFF
TRBJ2-5	-	TRBV20-1	few	TGCTCAGTGTCGGGGGTAGGAGAGACCCAGTACTTC	CSVSGVGETQYF
TRBJ2-1	-	TRBV7-2	few	TGTGCCAGCAGCTTAGAAGTCGGGAGTGTATTTAAGTTCTTC	CASSLEVGSVFKFF
TRBJ2-1	TRBD2	TRBV20-1	-	TGCAGTGCTAGAGGGGTAGCGGGAGATTCCTACAATGAGCAGTTCTTC	CSARGVAGDSYNEQFF
TRBJ2-2	TRBD2	TRBV28	few	TGTGCCAGCAGTCTCCTCGGGGGGGCGATGGGCACCGGGGAGCTGTTTTTT	CASSLLGGAMGTGELFF
TRBJ1-6	-	TRBV20-1	few	TGCAGTACCCCCTCTTTGGATTTGGATTCACCCCTCCACTTT	CSTPSLDLDSPLHF
TRBJ2-3	-	TRBV6-2/TRBV6-3	-	TGTGCCAGCGGCCTCTCAGGGGGGGGCACAGATACGCAGTATTTT	CASGLSGGGTDTQYF
TRBJ1-5	TRBD1	TRBV28	many	TGTGCCAGCAGTTCGGGACAGGGGGGCAATCAGCCCCAGCATTTT	CASSSGQGGNQPQHF
TRBJ2-7	-	TRBV6-2/TRBV6-3	-	TGTGCCACCAACGTAGGTTACGAGCAGTACTTC	CATNVGYEQYF
TRBJ2-7	-	TRBV7-6	few	TGTGCCAGCAGCGAAGAGGGCCTTGGATACGAGCAGTACTTC	CASSEEGLGYEQYF
TRBJ2-1	-	TRBV7-6	many	TGTGCCAGCAGCTTAAATTTCTACAATGAGCAGTTCTTC	CASSLNFYNEQFF
TRBJ1-5	-	TRBV2	-	TGTGCCAGCAGTAGGGCGGGGGGTAGCAATCAGCCCCAGCATTTT	CASSRAGGSNQPQHF
TRBJ2-4	-	TRBV7-2	-	TGTGCCAGCAGCTCGGGCCACAGGGTTGGAAACATTCAGTACTTC	CASSSGHRVGNIQYF
TRBJ2-7	TRBD1	TRBV6-1	-	TGTGCCAGCAGCAAACGAAAATCCGGGACAGGGGGCAACCTTTACGAGCAGTACTTC	CASSKRKSGTGGNLYEQYF
TRBJ2-5	-	TRBV7-9	few	TGTGCCAGCACCCGGCCGGGGGAGACCCAGTACTTC	CASTRPGETQYF
TRBJ2-7	TRBD2	TRBV7-2	many	TGTGCCAGCAGCTTAGCAGCGGGGGCGTCCTACGAGCAGTACTTC	CASSLAAGASYEQYF
TRBJ2-3	-	TRBV5-6	-	TGTGCCAGCAGCGCCAGCGGGCGGGACTTGGGCACAGATACGCAGTATTTT	CASSASGRDLGTDTQYF
TRBJ2-1	-	TRBV6-2/TRBV6-3	-	TGTGCCAGCAGTTATCTCTCGGGAGTGGACGTAGGGCAGTTCTTC	CASSYLSGVDVGQFF
TRBJ1-2	-	TRBV27	few	TGTGCCAGCAGTTTATTCGGGTTCGATGGCTACACCTTC	CASSLFGFDGYTF
TRBJ2-4	-	TRBV5-1	-	TGCGCCAGCAGCTTGGCCCGCGGGTTAGCCAAAAACATTCAGTACTTC	CASSLARGLAKNIQYF
TRBJ1-2	-	TRBV7-2	many	TGTGCCAGCAGTTTAGATCTCAGGGGAATGGGTGGCTACACCTTC	CASSLDLRGMGGYTF
TRBJ2-4	-	TRBV2	few	TGTGCCGGCGGACGGGAAAACATTCAGTACTTC	CAGGRENIQYF
TRBJ2-2	-	TRBV3-1	few	TGTGCCAGCAGCCCTCAGAGGAGGGTAGGACCCGGGGAGCTGTTTTTT	CASSPQRRVGPGELFF
TRBJ2-3	-	TRBV6-6	many	TGTGCCAGCAGTTACACTAGCACAGATACGCAGTATTTT	CASSYTSTDTQYF
TRBJ2-1	-	TRBV20-1	few	TGCAGTGCTCCCGGACAGTGGGGGGGCTCCTACAATGAGCAGTTCTTC	CSAPGQWGGSYNEQFF
TRBJ2-5	TRBD1	TRBV2	-	TGTGCCAGCAGGAGACAGGGGGCTTTCGAGACCCAGTACTTC	CASRRQGAFETQYF